This T cell receptor (beta chain) was found in a study of cytomegalovirus exposure and HLA in healthy donors. This clone occurred a few times. Its specificity is not known. It was with 60 Vbeta and 13 Jbeta primers that the PCR ran. Some clones are missing from TCRdb's copy, which holds only in-frame ones; the method was immunoSEQ multiplex PCR. This sample has some 110,000 clones; around 10% occur once, and the top ten carry roughly 5%. General study points: 87-base-pair reads could not separate some V segments, including TRBV6-2 and TRBV6-3. Sequencing depth roughly uniform across donors was assumed in presence/absence analyses. Several of the most significant clusters were apparently associated with common viral pathogens in a later analysis.

The CDR3 is 15 amino acids. V was pared by 1 base and J by 0 bases, with 9 bases between. CDR1 and CDR2 (germline): SGHDN, FVKESK. The sample taken for sequencing was PBMCs. The chain joins TRBV14 to TRBJ1-2; D possibly corresponds to TRBD1 (5 bases). This TCR derives from a man aged 35-49 years in good health and CMV-seropositive. CDR3 region: CASSQAGLANYGYTF. CDR3 in DNA: TGTGCCAGCAGCCAAGCGGGACTCGCTAACTATGGCTACACCTTC.